The 5 T cell receptor beta chains below were found in one sample sequenced in a study of CD8+CD57+ T cells in acquired aplastic anemia. Before being chosen for sequencing, patients had shown CD8+CD57+ cell expansion by flow cytometry. Genomic DNA constituted the template upon which TCR beta VDJ and CDR3 profiling was performed. A single record per CDR3 protein comes from TCRdb applying MiXCR to the reads. The sample yields some 170,000 distinct CDR3 sequences, roughly 48% seen once. The specimen sequenced was sorted CD4+, CD8+, or CD8+CD57+ T cells (not recorded which) from PBMCs. These receptors were obtained from a human donor with aplastic anemia.

The CDR3 spells CASSQDATFCEQYF. The CDR3 DNA reads as TGTGCCAGCAGCCAAGATGCTACCTTCTGCGAGCAGTACTTC. The chain recombines TRBV3-1 with TRBJ2-7; no clear D gene. Between the trimmed V and J ends, which lost 0 bases and 6 bases, there was a span of 12 bases. Germline V lookup: CDR1 LGHDT, CDR2 YNNKEL (reference sequence). This CDR3 is 14 amino acids long.

This clonotype was counted at least ten times. V gene TRBV4-2 combines with J gene TRBJ2-3, with D hard to call. This CDR3 region has 12 residues. Per the germline V gene, CDR1 is LGHNA and CDR2 is YNFKEQ. Deletions cut 1 base from V and 5 bases from J, with 4 bases between. The CDR3 here is CASSQGGDTQYF. The CDR3 nucleotides read TGTGCCAGCAGCCAAGGGGGAGATACGCAGTATTTT.

This clonotype occurred a few times. This CDR3 is CSVGTGLNQPQHF. In nucleotides, the CDR3 is TGCAGCGTTGGGACAGGGTTAAATCAGCCCCAGCATTTT. The rearrangement uses TRBV29-1 and TRBJ1-5; 8 bases align to TRBD1. This CDR3 spans 13 amino acids. V lost 4 bases to trimming and J lost 4 bases; unmatched junction nucleotides: 3. Germline lookup yields CDR1 SQVTM and CDR2 ANQGSEA.

V and J are TRBV24-1 and TRBJ2-2; a weak D match, TRBD2 (5 bases). The CDR3 loop spans 15 amino acids. The V end was cut by 11 bases, the J end by 2 bases, with 17 bases between. The germline gives CDR1 KGHDR, CDR2 SFDVKD. Written as DNA, the CDR3 is TGTGCCAGCCGCGGTGGGCGGACTAACACCGGGGAGCTGTTTTTT. This encodes CASRGGRTNTGELFF.

On this clonotype itself: An end of the junction differs from the germline gene, which may be a read error. The chain joins TRBV10-3 to TRBJ1-6; D remains ambiguous. The CDR3 covers 14 residues. Germline CDR1 reads ENHRY; CDR2 reads SYGVKD. The CDR3 loop is CVISPTGVDSPLHF. The CDR3 DNA follows: TGTGTCATCAGCCCGACCGGGGTAGACTCACCCCTCCACTTT.